This TCR beta chain was sequenced during a study of CD8 T cells in Susac syndrome. The CDR3 runs 16 residues. CDR1 is MNHNS, CDR2 SASEGT, per germline. Losses at the gene ends were 5 bases for V and 4 bases for J; bases not matched to a gene: 6. Random hexamers were used to reverse transcribe the RNA input (about 0.5 to 1 ug). Via MiXCR, TCRdb re-called the immunoSEQ multiplex PCR reads, giving one row per CDR3 protein. Of around 130,000 distinct CDR3 sequences listed, 80% to 85% are singletons. This chain joins TRBV6-1 and TRBJ2-3, with 13 bases aligning to TRBD2. This TCR came from a human donor with multiple sclerosis. The sample comprised CD8+ T cells from PBMCs. Here the CDR3 reads CASSTTSGGEADTQYF. The CDR3 DNA sequence: TGTGCCAGCAGTACAACTAGCGGGGGGGAGGCAGATACGCAGTATTTT.